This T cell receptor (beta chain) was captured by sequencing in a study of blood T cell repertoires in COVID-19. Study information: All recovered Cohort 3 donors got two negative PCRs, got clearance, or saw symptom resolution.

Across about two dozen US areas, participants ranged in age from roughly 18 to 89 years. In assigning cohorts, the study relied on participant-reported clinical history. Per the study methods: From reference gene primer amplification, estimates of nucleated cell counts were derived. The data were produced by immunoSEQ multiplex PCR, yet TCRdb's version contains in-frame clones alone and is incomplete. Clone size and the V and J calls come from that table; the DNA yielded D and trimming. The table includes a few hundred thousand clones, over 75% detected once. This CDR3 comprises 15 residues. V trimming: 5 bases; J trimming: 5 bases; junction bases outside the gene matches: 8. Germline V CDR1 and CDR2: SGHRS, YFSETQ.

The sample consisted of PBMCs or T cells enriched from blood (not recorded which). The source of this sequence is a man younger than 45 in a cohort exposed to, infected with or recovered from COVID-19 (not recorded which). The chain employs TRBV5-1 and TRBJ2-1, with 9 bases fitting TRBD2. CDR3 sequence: CASRRAGGENNEQFF. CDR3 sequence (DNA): TGCGCCAGCAGAAGAGCGGGAGGCGAGAACAATGAGCAGTTCTTC.